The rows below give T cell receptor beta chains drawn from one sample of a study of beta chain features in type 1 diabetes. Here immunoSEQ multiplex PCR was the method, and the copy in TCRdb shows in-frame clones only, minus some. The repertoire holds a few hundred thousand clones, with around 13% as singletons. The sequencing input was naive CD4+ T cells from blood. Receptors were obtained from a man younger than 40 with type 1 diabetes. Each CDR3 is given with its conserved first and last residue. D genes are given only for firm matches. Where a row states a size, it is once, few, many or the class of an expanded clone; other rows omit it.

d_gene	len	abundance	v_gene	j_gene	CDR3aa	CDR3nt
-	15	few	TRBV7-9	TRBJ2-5	CASSLTSSWGETQYF	TGTGCCAGCAGCTTAACTAGCTCTTGGGGGGAGACCCAGTACTTC
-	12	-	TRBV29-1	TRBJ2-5	CSVLSEEETQYF	TGCAGCGTTTTATCAGAGGAAGAGACCCAGTACTTC
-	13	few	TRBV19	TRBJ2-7	CASSIGRRYEQYF	TGTGCCAGTAGTATCGGGAGACGCTACGAGCAGTACTTC
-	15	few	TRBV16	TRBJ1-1	CASSQYPGLNTEAFF	TGTGCCAGCAGCCAATACCCAGGGCTGAACACTGAAGCTTTCTTT
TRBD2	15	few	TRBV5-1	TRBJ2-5	CASSRSRAGEETQYF	TGCGCCAGCAGCCGTTCCCGAGCGGGAGAGGAGACCCAGTACTTC
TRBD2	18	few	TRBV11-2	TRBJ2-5	CASSLAPRLAGREETQYF	TGTGCCAGCAGCTTAGCCCCCAGACTAGCGGGTCGGGAGGAGACCCAGTACTTC
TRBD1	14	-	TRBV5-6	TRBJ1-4	CASTKDRSYEKLFF	TGTGCCAGCACCAAGGACAGGAGCTATGAAAAACTGTTTTTT
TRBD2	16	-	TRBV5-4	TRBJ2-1	CASSFSGRAGFDEQFF	TGTGCCAGCAGCTTTAGCGGGAGGGCCGGTTTCGATGAGCAGTTCTTC
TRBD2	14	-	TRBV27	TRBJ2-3	CASLGGRRSDTQYF	TGTGCCAGCCTTGGCGGGAGGAGGTCAGATACGCAGTATTTT
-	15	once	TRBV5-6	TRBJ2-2	CASSPLGTNTGELFF	TGTGCCAGCAGCCCCCTGGGCACGAACACCGGGGAGCTGTTTTTT
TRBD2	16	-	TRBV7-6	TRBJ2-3	CASSPGVASGMDTQYF	TGTGCCAGCAGCCCAGGAGTGGCTAGCGGGATGGATACGCAGTATTTT
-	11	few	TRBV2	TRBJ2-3	CASSLTDTQYF	TGTGCCAGCTCCCTGACAGATACGCAGTATTTT
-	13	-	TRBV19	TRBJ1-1	CASSRDRDTEAFF	TGTGCCAGTAGTCGGGATAGGGACACTGAAGCTTTCTTT
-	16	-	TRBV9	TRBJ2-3	CASSVGGLTSTDTQYF	TGTGCCAGCAGCGTAGGCGGACTAACGAGCACAGATACGCAGTATTTT
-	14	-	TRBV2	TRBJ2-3	CASIRASSTDTQYF	TGTGCCAGCATCCGTGCGTCTAGCACAGATACGCAGTATTTT
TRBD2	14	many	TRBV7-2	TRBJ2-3	CASSRLAGTDTQYF	TGTGCCAGCTCTAGGCTAGCGGGAACAGATACGCAGTATTTT
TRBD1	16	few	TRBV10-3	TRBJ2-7	CAISEWGQGSSYEQYF	TGTGCCATCAGTGAGTGGGGACAGGGGTCCTCCTACGAGCAGTACTTC
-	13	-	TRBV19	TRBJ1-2	CASSIAAEVGYTF	TGTGCCAGTAGTATTGCCGCTGAGGTTGGCTACACCTTC
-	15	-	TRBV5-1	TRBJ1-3	CASSLGLLSGNTIYF	TGCGCCAGCAGCTTGGGACTTCTCTCTGGAAACACCATATATTTT
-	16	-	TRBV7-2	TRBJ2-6	CASLGGATSGANVLTF	TGTGCCTCCTTGGGGGGGGCCACCTCTGGGGCCAACGTCCTGACTTTC
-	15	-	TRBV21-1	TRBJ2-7	CASSTELAGGYEQYF	TGTGCCAGCAGCACAGAACTAGCGGGAGGGTACGAGCAGTACTTC
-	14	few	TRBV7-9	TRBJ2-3	CASSSDSRTDTQYF	TGTGCCAGCAGCTCAGACTCTAGGACAGATACGCAGTATTTT
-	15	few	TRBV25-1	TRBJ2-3	CASSVLGSGTDTQYF	TGTGCCAGCAGTGTCCTCGGCAGCGGCACAGATACGCAGTATTTT
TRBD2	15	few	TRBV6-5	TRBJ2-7	CASSYSSGGVYEQYF	TGTGCCAGCAGTTACTCGAGCGGGGGGGTCTACGAGCAGTACTTC
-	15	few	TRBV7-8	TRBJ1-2	CASSLVPGIGYGYTF	TGTGCCAGCAGCTTAGTTCCAGGCATCGGCTATGGCTACACCTTC
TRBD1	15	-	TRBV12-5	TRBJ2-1	CASGTGTGVIHEQFF	TGTGCTAGTGGTACCGGGACAGGGGTGATCCATGAGCAGTTCTTC
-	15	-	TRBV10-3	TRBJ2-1	CAIREGGPGVGEQFF	TGTGCCATTAGGGAGGGGGGACCAGGGGTGGGTGAGCAGTTCTTC
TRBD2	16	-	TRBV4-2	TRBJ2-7	CASSPRTSGSTYEQYF	TGTGCCAGCAGCCCGCGGACTAGCGGATCTACCTACGAGCAGTACTTC
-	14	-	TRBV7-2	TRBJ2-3	CASSPPPVGDTQYF	TGTGCCAGCAGCCCCCCCCCAGTTGGAGATACGCAGTATTTT
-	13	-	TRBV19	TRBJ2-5	CASSTEKGETQYF	TGTGCCAGTAGTACGGAGAAAGGAGAGACCCAGTACTTC
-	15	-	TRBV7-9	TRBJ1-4	CASSLGQGPEEKLFF	TGTGCCAGCAGCTTAGGGCAGGGGCCGGAGGAAAAACTGTTTTTT
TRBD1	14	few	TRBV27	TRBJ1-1	CASSPLTGDTEAFF	TGTGCCAGCAGTCCGCTGACAGGGGACACTGAAGCTTTCTTT
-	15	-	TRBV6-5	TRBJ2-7	CASSYSYRSSYEQYF	TGTGCCAGCAGTTACTCGTACAGGAGCTCCTACGAGCAGTACTTC
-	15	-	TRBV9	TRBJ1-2	CASSVGQGLNYGYTF	TGTGCCAGCAGCGTAGGGCAGGGTCTAAACTATGGCTACACCTTC
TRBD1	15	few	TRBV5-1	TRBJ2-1	CASSSSEGAYNEQFF	TGCGCCAGCAGCTCCAGCGAGGGGGCATACAATGAGCAGTTCTTC
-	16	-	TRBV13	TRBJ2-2	CASSWRAGENTGELFF	TGTGCCAGCAGCTGGCGGGCAGGCGAGAACACCGGGGAGCTGTTTTTT
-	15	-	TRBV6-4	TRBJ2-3	CASSIAGAITDTQYF	TGTGCCAGCAGTATCGCGGGGGCGATCACAGATACGCAGTATTTT
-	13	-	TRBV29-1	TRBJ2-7	CSVEEFQGYEQYF	TGCAGCGTTGAAGAGTTTCAGGGGTACGAGCAGTACTTC